The subject of this entry is one T cell receptor beta chain. Its antigen is not known. The source of the sample is a study of CD8+ T cells in alopecia areata. Following RNA extraction, reverse transcription yielded cDNA that acted as the sequencing template. Libraries were prepared by immunoSEQ multiplex PCR; TCRdb keeps only in-frame clonotypes and omits some of them. Of some 130,000 clones in the sample, 58% are singletons; the top ten hold 4.5%. Overall study findings and caveats: An increase in clonality over normal scalp was evident in lesional scalp, especially alopecia totalis/universalis. It was less clear whether patients shared TCRs than it was in mice, possibly because of HLA.

V was trimmed by 0 bases and J by 2 bases, leaving 13 bases between them. Germline CDR1 reads SGDLS; CDR2 reads YYNGEE. The CDR3 extends over 16 amino acids. The rearrangement joins TRBV9 to TRBJ2-3; D unresolved. The material was CD4+ T cells sorted from blood, obtained at week 0. The clonotype comes from a human donor with alopecia areata. The CDR3 DNA sequence: TGTGCCAGCAGCGTAGCGCCCCGGGCAGACACAGATACGCAGTATTTT. Translation gives CASSVAPRADTDTQYF.